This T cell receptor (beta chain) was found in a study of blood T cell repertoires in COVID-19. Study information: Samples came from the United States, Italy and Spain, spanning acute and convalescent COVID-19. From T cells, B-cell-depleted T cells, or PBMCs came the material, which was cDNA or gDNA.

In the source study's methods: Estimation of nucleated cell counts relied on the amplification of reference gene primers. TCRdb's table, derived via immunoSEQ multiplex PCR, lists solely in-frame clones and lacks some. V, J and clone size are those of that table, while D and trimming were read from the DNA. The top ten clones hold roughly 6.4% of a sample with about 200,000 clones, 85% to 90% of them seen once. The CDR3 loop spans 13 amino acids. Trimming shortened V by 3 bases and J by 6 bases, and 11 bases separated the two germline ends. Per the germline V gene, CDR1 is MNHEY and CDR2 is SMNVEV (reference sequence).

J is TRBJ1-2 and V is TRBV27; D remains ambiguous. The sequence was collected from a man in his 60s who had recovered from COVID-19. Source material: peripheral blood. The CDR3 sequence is CASSFSGSDGYTF. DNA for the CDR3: TGTGCCAGCAGTTTTTCGGGTTCGGATGGCTACACCTTC.